These T cell receptor beta chains were read from a single sample in a study of blood T cell repertoires in COVID-19. Method: immunoSEQ multiplex PCR; TCRdb's copy keeps in-frame clones and lacks some. The sample holds 250,000 to 300,000 clones, less than 90% seen once. The sequenced sample was peripheral blood. The receptors come from a woman aged 70 to 79 with COVID-19, enrolled during active disease. CDR3s include the opening cysteine and the closing phenylalanine or tryptophan. The D gene is left open where the match is weak. Expanded clones get a size class; other rows say once, few or many, or leave the size out.

>TRBJ2-3|NA|NA|TRBV30
CAWRRQSTDTQYF
TGTGCCTGGAGGAGACAGAGCACAGATACGCAGTATTTT
>TRBJ1-1|NA|NA|TRBV29-1
CSVDGWSRSFF
TGCAGCGTTGACGGGTGGAGTCGTTCTTTCTTT
>TRBJ1-1|NA|NA|TRBV7-9
CASSLGRGGNTEAFF
TGTGCCAGCAGCTTAGGGAGGGGAGGAAACACTGAAGCTTTCTTT
>TRBJ2-7|NA|NA|TRBV29-1
CSVGYGTQHEQYF
TGCAGCGTTGGATACGGGACACAGCACGAGCAGTACTTC
>TRBJ2-7|NA|TRBD2|TRBV10-2
CASGYGGGSYEQYF
TGCGCCAGCGGGTACGGGGGGGGCTCCTACGAGCAGTACTTC
>TRBJ1-2|NA|NA|TRBV6-1
CASSELGRGYGYTF
TGTGCCAGCAGTGAATTAGGACGGGGATATGGCTACACCTTC
>TRBJ1-4|once|NA|TRBV9
CASSRPGEKLFF
TGTGCCAGCAGCCGGCCGGGGGAAAAACTGTTTTTT
>TRBJ2-5|NA|TRBD1|TRBV28
CASSFETGGEETQYF
TGTGCCAGCAGTTTTGAGACAGGGGGCGAAGAGACCCAGTACTTC
>TRBJ2-3|NA|NA|TRBV9
CASSALGGFSTDTQYF
TGTGCCAGCAGCGCGTTGGGGGGATTTAGCACAGATACGCAGTATTTT
>TRBJ2-1|NA|NA|TRBV19
CASSMLVTGHNEQFF
TGTGCCAGTAGTATGCTGGTGACAGGTCACAATGAGCAGTTCTTC
>TRBJ1-1|NA|NA|TRBV2
CASQLMNTEAFF
TGTGCCAGCCAACTGATGAACACTGAAGCTTTCTTT
>TRBJ2-7|NA|NA|TRBV4-1
CASSQEPGTYEQYF
TGCGCCAGCAGCCAAGAACCGGGAACCTACGAGCAGTACTTC
>TRBJ1-2|NA|NA|TRBV3-1/TRBV3-2
CASSQGVSRGYTF
TGTGCCAGCAGCCAAGGGGTTTCGAGGGGCTACACCTTC
>TRBJ2-5|NA|TRBD2|TRBV4-1
CASSQGSGGPQETQYF
TGCGCCAGCAGCCAAGGTAGCGGGGGGCCTCAAGAGACCCAGTACTTC
>TRBJ2-5|NA|TRBD2|TRBV11-2
CASSTGGAGGETQYF
TGTGCCAGCAGTACCGGGGGGGCCGGTGGTGAGACCCAGTACTTC
>TRBJ2-7|NA|NA|TRBV29-1
CSVQGTTRTYEQYF
TGCAGCGTTCAGGGCACAACGAGGACCTACGAGCAGTACTTC
>TRBJ2-7|NA|TRBD1|TRBV7-8
CASRSPGQGSEQYF
TGTGCCAGCAGGTCTCCGGGACAGGGGAGCGAGCAGTACTTC
>TRBJ2-1|NA|NA|TRBV14
CASRIQQGGPDEQFF
TGTGCCAGCAGGATCCAGCAGGGGGGCCCGGATGAGCAGTTCTTC
>TRBJ1-5|NA|TRBD1|TRBV7-9
CASSLSRGNSNQPQHF
TGTGCCAGCAGCTTAAGCAGGGGGAATAGCAATCAGCCCCAGCATTTT
>TRBJ2-3|NA|TRBD2|TRBV4-3
CASSQDLGGANTDTQYF
TGCGCCAGCAGCCAAGATCTCGGGGGGGCCAACACAGATACGCAGTATTTT
>TRBJ2-5|NA|TRBD1|TRBV7-3
CASSKRTGSGETQYF
TGTGCCAGCAGCAAGCGGACAGGGAGTGGAGAGACCCAGTACTTC
>TRBJ2-1|NA|NA|TRBV6-4
CASSFDSSYNEQFF
TGTGCCAGCTCTTTCGACAGCTCCTACAATGAGCAGTTCTTC
>TRBJ1-2|NA|NA|TRBV5-1
CASSLGGVRSTYGYTF
TGCGCCAGCAGCCTCGGAGGGGTGCGCAGTACCTATGGCTACACCTTC
>TRBJ1-2|NA|NA|TRBV28
CASSHEGLGGYGYTF
TGTGCCAGCAGTCATGAGGGACTGGGGGGCTATGGCTACACCTTC
>TRBJ1-1|NA|NA|TRBV19
CASSPNRVSEAFF
TGTGCCAGTAGCCCTAACAGGGTATCTGAAGCTTTCTTT
>TRBJ2-1|NA|TRBD1|TRBV7-9
CAHPLQGSNSNEQFF
TGTGCCCACCCTTTACAGGGGTCGAACTCCAATGAGCAGTTCTTC
>TRBJ1-1|NA|NA|TRBV4-2
CASSLLGGGTEAFF
TGTGCCAGCAGCCTCCTAGGGGGGGGCACTGAAGCTTTCTTT
>TRBJ1-2|NA|NA|TRBV20-1
CSAKRGNGYTF
TGCAGTGCCAAGAGAGGGAATGGCTACACCTTC
>TRBJ2-1|NA|NA|TRBV6-5
CASSYSRESEQFF
TGTGCCAGCAGTTACAGCAGGGAAAGTGAGCAGTTCTTC
>TRBJ1-5|NA|NA|TRBV4-2
CASSQSSGQPQHF
TGTGCCAGCAGCCAATCGTCGGGTCAGCCCCAGCATTTT
>TRBJ1-2|NA|TRBD1|TRBV27
CASSPRQGVQGVYGYTF
TGTGCCAGCAGTCCGCGACAGGGGGTACAGGGGGTCTATGGCTACACCTTC
>TRBJ1-1|NA|NA|TRBV21-1
CASSTKSFARTGDTEAFF
TGTGCCAGCAGCACAAAATCTTTCGCGAGGACAGGGGACACTGAAGCTTTCTTT
>TRBJ1-4|NA|NA|TRBV5-6
CASSLGNREKLFF
TGTGCCAGCAGCTTGGGAAACAGGGAAAAACTGTTTTTT
>TRBJ2-2|NA|NA|TRBV5-1
CASSVLTANTGELFF
TGCGCCAGCAGCGTGCTAACGGCGAACACCGGGGAGCTGTTTTTT
>TRBJ2-5|NA|TRBD2|TRBV6-4
CASATREGETQYF
TGTGCCAGTGCGACTAGGGAGGGAGAGACCCAGTACTTC
>TRBJ1-1|NA|NA|TRBV25-1
CASSRGLTEAFF
TGTGCCAGCAGTAGGGGATTAACTGAAGCTTTCTTT
>TRBJ2-1|NA|TRBD2|TRBV19
CASSSSSGGEQFF
TGTGCCAGTAGTTCCTCTAGCGGGGGCGAGCAGTTCTTC
>TRBJ1-1|NA|NA|TRBV30
CAWRLLAGGTEAFF
TGTGCCTGGCGCCTGTTGGCAGGAGGGACTGAAGCTTTCTTT
>TRBJ2-3|once|NA|TRBV5-1
CASSLGGRAEDTQYF
TGCGCCAGCAGCCTGGGGGGCCGGGCAGAAGATACGCAGTATTTT
>TRBJ1-5|few|TRBD1|TRBV5-8
CASSPRTGGDQPQHF
TGTGCCAGCAGCCCACGGACAGGGGGGGATCAGCCCCAGCATTTT
>TRBJ2-2|NA|TRBD1|TRBV28
CASSPPRTGNTGELFF
TGTGCCAGCAGTCCCCCTAGGACAGGGAACACCGGGGAGCTGTTTTTT
>TRBJ1-5|NA|TRBD1|TRBV5-6
CASSLRRTGNSNQPQHF
TGTGCCAGCAGCCTCCGCCGGACAGGGAATAGCAATCAGCCCCAGCATTTT
>TRBJ2-2|NA|TRBD2|TRBV10-3
CAISLLPGLAGKNTGELFF
TGTGCCATCAGCTTACTTCCGGGACTAGCGGGAAAAAACACCGGGGAGCTGTTTTTT
>TRBJ2-7|NA|NA|TRBV12-3/TRBV12-4
CASSQTVTYEQYF
TGTGCCAGCAGCCAGACAGTAACCTACGAGCAGTACTTC
>TRBJ1-1|NA|TRBD1|TRBV5-6
CASSLDGTGYLEAFF
TGTGCCAGCAGCTTGGACGGGACAGGGTACCTTGAAGCTTTCTTT
>TRBJ1-2|few|TRBD1|TRBV7-9
CASSFAGQGWYGYTF
TGTGCCAGCAGCTTCGCCGGACAGGGTTGGTATGGCTACACCTTC
>TRBJ1-1|once|TRBD1|TRBV9
CASSAGGPNTEAFF
TGTGCCAGCAGCGCAGGGGGCCCAAACACTGAAGCTTTCTTT
>TRBJ1-5|NA|TRBD1|TRBV19
CASTGWQGAYQPQHF
TGTGCCAGTACTGGGTGGCAGGGGGCATACCAGCCCCAGCATTTT
>TRBJ2-7|NA|TRBD1|TRBV6-2/TRBV6-3
CASSSRGPEQYF
TGTGCCAGCAGTTCCAGGGGGCCCGAGCAGTACTTC
>TRBJ1-6|NA|NA|TRBV9
CASSVGQASSYNSPLHF
TGTGCCAGCAGCGTAGGACAGGCGAGCTCCTATAATTCACCCCTCCACTTT
>TRBJ2-2|NA|TRBD1|TRBV18
CASSPAGTENTGELFF
TGTGCCAGCTCACCAGCCGGGACAGAGAACACCGGGGAGCTGTTTTTT
>TRBJ2-2|NA|NA|TRBV7-3
CASSSTGYTGELFF
TGTGCCAGCAGCTCTACAGGTTACACCGGGGAGCTGTTTTTT
>TRBJ2-5|NA|NA|TRBV5-4
CASSLTDSGTQYF
TGTGCCAGCAGCCTAACGGACTCTGGGACCCAGTACTTC